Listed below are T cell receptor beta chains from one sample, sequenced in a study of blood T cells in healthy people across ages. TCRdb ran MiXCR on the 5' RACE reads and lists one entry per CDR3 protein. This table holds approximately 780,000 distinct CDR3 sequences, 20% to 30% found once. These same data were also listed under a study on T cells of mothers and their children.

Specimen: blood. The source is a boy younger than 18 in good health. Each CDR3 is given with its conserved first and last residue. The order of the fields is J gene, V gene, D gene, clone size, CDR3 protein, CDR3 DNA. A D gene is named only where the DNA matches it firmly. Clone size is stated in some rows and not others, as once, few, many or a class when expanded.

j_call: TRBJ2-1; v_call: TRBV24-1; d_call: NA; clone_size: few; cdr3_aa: CATSDRRNEQFF; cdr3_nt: TGTGCCACCAGTGATCGACGGAATGAGCAGTTCTTC
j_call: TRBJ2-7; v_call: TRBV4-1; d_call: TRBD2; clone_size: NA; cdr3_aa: CASSHPFTGTSTFEQYF; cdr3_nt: TGCGCCAGCAGCCACCCTTTCACCGGGACTAGCACTTTCGAGCAGTACTTC
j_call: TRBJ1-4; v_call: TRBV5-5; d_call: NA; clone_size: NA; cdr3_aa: CASSLDRHTNEKLFF; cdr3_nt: TGTGCCAGCAGCTTGGACAGACACACGAATGAAAAACTGTTTTTT
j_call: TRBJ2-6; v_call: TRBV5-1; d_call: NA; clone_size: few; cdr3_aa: CASSQGFRSGANVLTF; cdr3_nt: TGCGCCAGCAGCCAGGGGTTCCGCTCTGGGGCCAACGTCCTGACTTTC
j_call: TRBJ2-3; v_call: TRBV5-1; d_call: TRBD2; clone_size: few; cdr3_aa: CASSTLPLASTDTQYF; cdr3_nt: TGCGCCAGCAGCACCCTTCCACTAGCGAGCACAGATACGCAGTATTTT
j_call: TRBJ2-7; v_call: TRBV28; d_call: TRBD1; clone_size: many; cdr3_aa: CASSPGGSVYEQYF; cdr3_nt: TGTGCCAGCAGTCCAGGGGGCTCAGTGTACGAGCAGTACTTC
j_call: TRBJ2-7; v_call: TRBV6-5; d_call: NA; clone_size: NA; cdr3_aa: CASNNRESYEQYF; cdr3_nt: TGTGCCAGCAACAACAGGGAATCCTACGAGCAGTACTTC
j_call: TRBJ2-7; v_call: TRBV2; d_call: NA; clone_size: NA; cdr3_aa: CASTHPAGHSYEQYF; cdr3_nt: TGTGCCAGCACCCACCCGGCAGGGCACTCCTACGAGCAGTACTTC
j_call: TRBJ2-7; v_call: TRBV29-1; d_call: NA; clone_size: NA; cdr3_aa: CSPIGHPPHEQYF; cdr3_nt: TGCAGCCCCATTGGACACCCACCCCACGAGCAGTACTTC
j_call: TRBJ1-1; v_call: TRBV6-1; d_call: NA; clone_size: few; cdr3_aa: CASISGTRTPPNTEAFF; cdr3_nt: TGTGCCAGCATCTCCGGGACACGGACGCCTCCAAACACTGAAGCTTTCTTT